Sequencing of this TCR beta chain was carried out in a study of blood T cell repertoires in COVID-19. The wider study: The United States, Italy and Spain were the sources of the acute and convalescent COVID-19 samples.

Some clones are missing from TCRdb's copy, which holds only in-frame ones; the method was immunoSEQ multiplex PCR. The table includes roughly 200,000 clones, around 86% detected once. The CDR3 sequence is 16 residues long. V dropped 0 bases and J dropped 5; count of bases not matched to a gene: 7. CDR1 is MGHRA, CDR2 YSYEKL, per germline. This TCR derives from a man aged 35 to 55 with acute or convalescent COVID-19. The V and J genes are TRBV4-1 and TRBJ1-1, with TRBD1 matching over 9 bases. Sequencing input: peripheral blood. The CDR3 sequence: CASSQDKRQGGTEAFF. CDR3 DNA sequence: TGCGCCAGCAGCCAAGATAAGAGACAGGGGGGGACTGAAGCTTTCTTT.